Listed below are T cell receptor beta chains from one sample, sequenced in a study of cytomegalovirus exposure and HLA in healthy donors. Generated by immunoSEQ multiplex PCR, the TCRdb table keeps only in-frame clones and is missing some. The table includes fewer than 100,000 clones, 94% detected once. Source material: PBMCs. The receptors derive from a young woman in good health and CMV-seronegative. Both conserved end residues are part of each CDR3. A D gene is named only where the DNA matches it firmly. Not every row has a clone size; where given, it reads once, few, many or a size class.

J | D | size | V | CDR3 | DNA
TRBJ2-7 | . | . | TRBV13 | CASSPSGLSAYEQYF | TGTGCCAGCAGCCCATCCGGACTAAGTGCCTACGAGCAGTACTTC
TRBJ2-1 | TRBD2 | . | TRBV6-4 | CASSPWTSGKGEQFF | TGTGCCAGCTCCCCCTGGACTAGCGGGAAGGGTGAGCAGTTCTTC
TRBJ2-7 | TRBD1 | . | TRBV5-4 | CASSWGGTGAYEQYF | TGTGCCAGCAGCTGGGGCGGGACAGGGGCCTACGAGCAGTACTTC
TRBJ1-2 | . | . | TRBV4-3 | CASSQGDSTNYGYTF | TGCGCCAGCAGCCAGGGGGACTCAACTAACTATGGCTACACCTTC
TRBJ2-7 | TRBD2 | . | TRBV9 | CASSVESGGYYEQYF | TGTGCCAGCAGCGTAGAAAGCGGGGGTTACTACGAGCAGTACTTC
TRBJ2-5 | TRBD2 | . | TRBV9 | CASSVDLAGVGETQYF | TGTGCCAGCAGCGTAGATCTAGCGGGGGTAGGAGAGACCCAGTACTTC
TRBJ1-2 | TRBD1 | . | TRBV5-1 | CASSLEGTGAHPAGYTF | TGCGCCAGCAGCTTGGAAGGGACAGGGGCCCATCCCGCTGGCTACACCTTC
TRBJ2-3 | . | . | TRBV7-9 | CASSLVFRTRGSSPDTQYF | TGTGCCAGCAGCTTAGTGTTCCGGACCCGAGGGTCCTCACCAGATACGCAGTATTTT
TRBJ2-3 | . | . | TRBV2 | CASIGGRRQGDF | TGTGCCAGCATTGGCGGGAGGAGACAGGGGGATTTT
TRBJ2-7 | TRBD2 | . | TRBV2 | CASTSLAGYEQYF | TGTGCCAGCACCTCACTAGCGGGATACGAGCAGTACTTC
TRBJ2-2 | . | . | TRBV6-5 | CASSYSTGLLVGELFF | TGTGCCAGCAGTTACTCGACAGGCCTATTGGTGGGGGAGCTGTTTTTT
TRBJ2-1 | TRBD2 | . | TRBV30 | CACGLAGGLGINEQFF | TGTGCCTGTGGACTAGCGGGAGGGCTCGGAATCAATGAGCAGTTCTTC
TRBJ2-1 | TRBD1 | . | TRBV6-1 | CASSEQGDLYNEQFF | TGTGCCAGCAGTGAACAGGGGGACCTCTACAATGAGCAGTTCTTC
TRBJ1-2 | . | . | TRBV29-1 | CSVEYREGGYTF | TGCAGCGTTGAGTACAGGGAGGGAGGCTACACCTTC
TRBJ2-2 | . | few | TRBV14 | CASSQDGRAGPGELFF | TGTGCCAGCAGCCAAGATGGCCGGGCGGGTCCCGGGGAGCTGTTTTTT
TRBJ2-4 | TRBD2 | . | TRBV30 | CAWVPTKAGTSGENIQYF | TGTGCCTGGGTCCCCACTAAAGCCGGGACTAGCGGGGAAAACATTCAGTACTTC
TRBJ2-2 | TRBD2 | . | TRBV9 | CASSASGGSNRELFF | TGTGCCAGCAGCGCCTCCGGCGGGAGTAACCGGGAGCTGTTTTTT
TRBJ2-3 | . | . | TRBV6-6 | CATSDRFSHTQYF | TGTGCCACCAGCGATAGGTTTAGCCATACGCAGTATTTT
TRBJ2-3 | TRBD1 | . | TRBV15 | CATGDRGRDTQYF | TGTGCCACCGGGGACAGGGGGAGGGATACGCAGTATTTT
TRBJ2-7 | TRBD1 | . | TRBV27 | CASSLSGQGLYEQYF | TGTGCCAGCAGTTTATCAGGACAGGGCCTGTACGAGCAGTACTTC
TRBJ2-3 | . | once | TRBV7-3 | CASSLTAGTEDTQYF | TGTGCCAGCAGCTTAACGGCGGGAACAGAGGATACGCAGTATTTT
TRBJ1-2 | TRBD1 | . | TRBV19 | CASSPGTDNYGYTF | TGTGCCAGTTCGCCCGGGACAGACAACTATGGCTACACCTTC
TRBJ1-6 | . | . | TRBV25-1 | CASSETGTPYNSPLHF | TGTGCCAGCAGTGAGACAGGAACCCCCTATAATTCACCCCTCCACTTT
TRBJ2-3 | . | . | TRBV19 | CASSWRSSTDTQYF | TGTGCCAGTAGTTGGCGGTCTAGCACAGATACGCAGTATTTT
TRBJ2-3 | TRBD1 | . | TRBV27 | CASSRTGVFIFTDTQYF | TGTGCCAGCTCAAGGACAGGGGTTTTTATTTTCACAGATACGCAGTATTTT
TRBJ2-3 | TRBD2 | . | TRBV7-9 | CASSSGLAGDIADTQYF | TGTGCCAGCAGCTCGGGACTAGCGGGGGATATCGCAGATACGCAGTATTTT